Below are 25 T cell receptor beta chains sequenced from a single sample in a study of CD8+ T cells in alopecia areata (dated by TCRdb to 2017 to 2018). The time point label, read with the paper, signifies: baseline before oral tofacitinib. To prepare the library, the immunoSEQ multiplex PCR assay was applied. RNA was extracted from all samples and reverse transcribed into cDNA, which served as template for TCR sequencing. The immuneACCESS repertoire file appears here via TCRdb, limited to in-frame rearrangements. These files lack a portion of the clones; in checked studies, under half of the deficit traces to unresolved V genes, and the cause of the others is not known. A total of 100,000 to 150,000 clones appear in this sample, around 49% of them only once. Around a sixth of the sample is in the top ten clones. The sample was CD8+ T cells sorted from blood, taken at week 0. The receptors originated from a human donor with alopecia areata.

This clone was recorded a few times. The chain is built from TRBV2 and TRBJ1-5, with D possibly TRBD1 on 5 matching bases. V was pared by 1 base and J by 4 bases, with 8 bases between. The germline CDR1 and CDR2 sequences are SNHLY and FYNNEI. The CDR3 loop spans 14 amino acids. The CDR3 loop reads CASSEGQINQPQHF. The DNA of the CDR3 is TGTGCCAGCAGTGAAGGACAGATAAATCAGCCCCAGCATTTT.

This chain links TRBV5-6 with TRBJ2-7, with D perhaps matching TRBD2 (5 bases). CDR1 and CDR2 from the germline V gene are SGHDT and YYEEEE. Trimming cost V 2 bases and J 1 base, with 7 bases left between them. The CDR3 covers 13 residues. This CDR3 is CASSFPGSYEQYF. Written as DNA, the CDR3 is TGTGCCAGCAGCTTCCCGGGGTCCTACGAGCAGTACTTC. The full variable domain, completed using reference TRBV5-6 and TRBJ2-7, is DAGVTQSPTHLIKTRGQQVTLRCSPKSGHDTVSWYQQALGQGPQFIFQYYEEEERQRGNFPDRFSGHQFPNYSSELNVNALLLGDSALYLCASSFPGSYEQYFGPGTRLTVT.

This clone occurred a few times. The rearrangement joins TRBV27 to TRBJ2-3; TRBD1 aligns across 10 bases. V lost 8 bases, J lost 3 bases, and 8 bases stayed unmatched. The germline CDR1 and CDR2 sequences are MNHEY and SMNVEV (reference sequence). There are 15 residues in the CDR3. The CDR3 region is CASGDRGQGTDTQYF. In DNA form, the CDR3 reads TGTGCCAGCGGTGATAGGGGACAGGGGACAGATACGCAGTATTTT.

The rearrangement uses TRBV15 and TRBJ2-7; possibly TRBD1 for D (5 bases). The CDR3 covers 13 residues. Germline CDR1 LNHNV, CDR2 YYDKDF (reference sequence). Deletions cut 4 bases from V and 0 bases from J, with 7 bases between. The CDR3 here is CATSTGFSYEQYF. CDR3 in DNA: TGTGCCACCAGCACAGGGTTCTCCTACGAGCAGTACTTC.

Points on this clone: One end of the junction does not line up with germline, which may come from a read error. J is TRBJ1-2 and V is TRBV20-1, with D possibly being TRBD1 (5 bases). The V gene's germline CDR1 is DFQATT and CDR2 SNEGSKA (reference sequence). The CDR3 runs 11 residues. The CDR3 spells CSAIGAPFSPF. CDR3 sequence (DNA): TGCAGTGCTATCGGGGCCCCGTTTAGCCCCTTC.

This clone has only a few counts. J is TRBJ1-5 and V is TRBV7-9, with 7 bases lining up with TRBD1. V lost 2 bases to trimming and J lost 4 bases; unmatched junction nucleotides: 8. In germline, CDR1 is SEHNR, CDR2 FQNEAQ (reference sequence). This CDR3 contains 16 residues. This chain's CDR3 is CASSLRDSRGNQPQHF. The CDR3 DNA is TGTGCCAGCAGCTTACGGGACAGCCGGGGGAATCAGCCCCAGCATTTT.

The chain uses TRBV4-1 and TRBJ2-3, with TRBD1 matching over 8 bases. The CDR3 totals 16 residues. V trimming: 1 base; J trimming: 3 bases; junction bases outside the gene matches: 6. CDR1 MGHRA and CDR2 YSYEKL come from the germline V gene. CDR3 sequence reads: CASSQVSGGWTDTQYF. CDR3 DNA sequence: TGCGCCAGCAGCCAAGTGTCAGGGGGCTGGACAGATACGCAGTATTTT.

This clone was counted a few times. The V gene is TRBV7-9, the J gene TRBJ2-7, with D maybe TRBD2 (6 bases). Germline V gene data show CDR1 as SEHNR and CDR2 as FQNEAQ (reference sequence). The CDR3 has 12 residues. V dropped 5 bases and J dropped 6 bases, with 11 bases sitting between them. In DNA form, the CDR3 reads TGTGCCAGCAGCCTTACTAGCTCCGAGCAGTACTTC. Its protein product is CASSLTSSEQYF.

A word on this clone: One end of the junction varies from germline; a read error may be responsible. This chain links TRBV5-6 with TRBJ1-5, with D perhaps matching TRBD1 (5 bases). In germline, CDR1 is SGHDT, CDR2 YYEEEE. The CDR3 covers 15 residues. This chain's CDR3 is CASNLGGNSNQPQHF. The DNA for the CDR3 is TGTGCCAGCAACTTGGGGGGAAATAGCAATCAGCCCCAGCATTTT.

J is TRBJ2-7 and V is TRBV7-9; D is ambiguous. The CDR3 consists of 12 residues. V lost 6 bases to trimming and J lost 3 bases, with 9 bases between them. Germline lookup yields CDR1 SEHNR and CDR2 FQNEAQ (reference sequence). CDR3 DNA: TGTGCCAGCAGTTTTAATGTCTACGAGCAGTACTTC. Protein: CASSFNVYEQYF.

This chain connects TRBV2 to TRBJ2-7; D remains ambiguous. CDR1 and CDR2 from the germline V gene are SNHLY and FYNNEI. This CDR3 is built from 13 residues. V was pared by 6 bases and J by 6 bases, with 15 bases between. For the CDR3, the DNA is TGTGCCAGCAGCCTCGTTTATGACCCCGAGCAGTACTTC. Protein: CASSLVYDPEQYF.

CDR3 sequence: CATREVGYTF. The CDR3 DNA sequence: TGTGCCACCAGGGAGGTTGGCTACACCTTC. The chain combines TRBV25-1 with TRBJ1-2; a weak D match, TRBD1 (5 bases). The length of the CDR3 is 10 residues. Trimming pared 10 bases from V and 7 bases from J, leaving 10 bases between. Germline loops: CDR1 MGHDK, CDR2 SYGVNS.

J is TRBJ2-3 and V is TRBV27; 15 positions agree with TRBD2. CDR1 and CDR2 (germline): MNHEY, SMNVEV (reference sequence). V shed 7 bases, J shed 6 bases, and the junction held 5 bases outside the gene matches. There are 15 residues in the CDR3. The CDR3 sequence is CASKGLAGGPDTQYF. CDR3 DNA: TGTGCCAGCAAGGGACTAGCGGGGGGCCCGGATACGCAGTATTTT.

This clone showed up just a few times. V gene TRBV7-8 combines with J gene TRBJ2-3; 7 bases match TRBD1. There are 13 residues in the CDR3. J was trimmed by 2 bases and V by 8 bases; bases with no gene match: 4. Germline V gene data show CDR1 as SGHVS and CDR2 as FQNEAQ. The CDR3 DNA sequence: TGTGCCAGCCGCACAGGGGCCACAGATACGCAGTATTTT. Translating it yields CASRTGATDTQYF.

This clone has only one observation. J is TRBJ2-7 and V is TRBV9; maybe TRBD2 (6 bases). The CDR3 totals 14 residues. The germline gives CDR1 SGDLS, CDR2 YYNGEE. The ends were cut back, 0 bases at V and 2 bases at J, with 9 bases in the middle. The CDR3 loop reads CASSVGAGTYEQYF. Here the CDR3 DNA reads TGTGCCAGCAGCGTAGGGGCGGGAACCTACGAGCAGTACTTC.

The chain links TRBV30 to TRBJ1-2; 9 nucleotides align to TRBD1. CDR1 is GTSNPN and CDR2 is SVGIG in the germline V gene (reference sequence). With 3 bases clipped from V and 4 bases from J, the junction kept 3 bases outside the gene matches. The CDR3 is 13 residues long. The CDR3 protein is CAWSLQGAYGYTF. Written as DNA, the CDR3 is TGTGCCTGGAGCCTACAGGGGGCCTATGGCTACACCTTC.

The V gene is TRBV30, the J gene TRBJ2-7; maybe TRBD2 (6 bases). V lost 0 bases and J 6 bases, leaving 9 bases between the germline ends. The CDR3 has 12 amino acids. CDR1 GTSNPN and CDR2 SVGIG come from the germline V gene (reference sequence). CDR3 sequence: CAWSVGDFEQYF. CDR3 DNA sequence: TGTGCCTGGAGTGTAGGGGACTTCGAGCAGTACTTC.

For the CDR3, the DNA is TGCAGCGTTGAGGGGACAGAACACCTTTATGGCTACACCTTC. Amino acid sequence: CSVEGTEHLYGYTF. This chain joins TRBV29-1 and TRBJ1-2, with TRBD1 matching over 7 bases. V lost 3 bases and J lost 5; bases outside the gene matches: 9. The CDR3 has 14 amino acids. Per germline, CDR1 SQVTM and CDR2 ANQGSEA. Full variable domain (remainder filled in from reference TRBV29-1 and TRBJ1-2): SAVISQKPSRDICQRGTSLTIQCQVDSQVTMMFWYRQQPGQSLTLIATANQGSEATYESGFVIDKFPISRPNLTFSTLTVSNMSPEDSSIYLCSVEGTEHLYGYTFGSGTRLTVV.

CDR3 DNA sequence: TGTGCCAGCATCCTTAGGGGTCCGTTTAGCACAGATACGCAGTATTTT. Translation gives CASILRGPFSTDTQYF. J is TRBJ2-3 and V is TRBV7-9; D perhaps matches TRBD1 (5 bases). Trimming stripped 7 bases from V and 0 bases from J, with 17 bases between. The V gene's germline CDR1 is SEHNR and CDR2 FQNEAQ (reference sequence). This CDR3 has 16 amino acids. The full variable domain, its missing parts supplied by reference TRBV7-9 and TRBJ2-3, is DTGVSQNPRHKITKRGQNVTFRCDPISEHNRLYWYRQTLGQGPEFLTYFQNEAQLEKSRLLSDRFSAERPKGSFSTLEIQRTEQGDSAMYLCASILRGPFSTDTQYFGPGTRLTVL.

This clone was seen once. The CDR3 spells CASSLGATYEQYF. CDR3 DNA sequence: TGTGCCAGCAGTTTAGGGGCGACCTACGAGCAGTACTTC. The rearrangement joins TRBV27 to TRBJ2-7, with D possibly TRBD1 on 5 matching bases. Trimming stripped 2 bases from V and 2 bases from J, with 7 bases between. CDR1 is MNHEY, CDR2 SMNVEV, per germline (reference sequence). This CDR3 spans 13 amino acids.

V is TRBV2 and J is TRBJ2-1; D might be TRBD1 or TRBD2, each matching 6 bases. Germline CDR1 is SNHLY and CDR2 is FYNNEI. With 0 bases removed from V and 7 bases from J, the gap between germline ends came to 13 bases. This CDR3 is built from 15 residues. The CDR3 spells CASSEAGGGANEQFF. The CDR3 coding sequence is TGTGCCAGCAGTGAAGCCGGAGGGGGAGCTAATGAGCAGTTCTTC.

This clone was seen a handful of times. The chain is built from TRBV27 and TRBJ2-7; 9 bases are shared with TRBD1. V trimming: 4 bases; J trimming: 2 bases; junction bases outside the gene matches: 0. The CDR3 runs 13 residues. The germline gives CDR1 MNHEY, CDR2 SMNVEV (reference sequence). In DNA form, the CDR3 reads TGTGCCAGCAGTTGGGACAGGGCCTACGAGCAGTACTTC. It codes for CASSWDRAYEQYF.

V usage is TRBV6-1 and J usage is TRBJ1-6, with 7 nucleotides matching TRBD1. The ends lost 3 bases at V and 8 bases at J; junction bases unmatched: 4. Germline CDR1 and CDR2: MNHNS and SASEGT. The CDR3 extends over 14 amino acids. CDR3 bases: TGTGCCAGCAGTGATATAGGGGGCGATTCACCCCTCCACTTT. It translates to CASSDIGGDSPLHF.

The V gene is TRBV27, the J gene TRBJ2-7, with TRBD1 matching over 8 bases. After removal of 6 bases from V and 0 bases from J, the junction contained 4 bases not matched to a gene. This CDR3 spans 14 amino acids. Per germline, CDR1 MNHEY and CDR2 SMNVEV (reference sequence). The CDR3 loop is CASRTGQDSYEQYF. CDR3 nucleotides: TGTGCCAGCAGGACGGGACAGGACTCCTACGAGCAGTACTTC.

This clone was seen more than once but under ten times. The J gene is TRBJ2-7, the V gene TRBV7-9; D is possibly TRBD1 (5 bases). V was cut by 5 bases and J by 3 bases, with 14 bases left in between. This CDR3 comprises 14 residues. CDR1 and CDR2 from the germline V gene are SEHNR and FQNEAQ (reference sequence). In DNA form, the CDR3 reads TGTGCCAGCAGCCTGTTGACAGAAGACTACGAGCAGTACTTC. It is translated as CASSLLTEDYEQYF.